This passage covers 6 T cell receptor beta chains from one sample sequenced in a study of blood T cell repertoires in COVID-19 (TCRdb year 2020). Receptors were amplified or captured by the immunoSEQ multiplex PCR assay. The table was pulled from immuneACCESS by TCRdb, which kept in-frame rearrangements only. Such tables lose some clones; where checked, under half of the loss comes from unresolved V genes, and the rest has no known cause. For this sample there are 150,000 or so clones; 82% appear just once. About a fifth of the sample belongs to the ten largest clones. Sequencing input: peripheral blood. All receptors come from a woman aged 80 or over with acute or convalescent COVID-19.

The genes are TRBV30 and TRBJ2-1, with 8 bases fitting TRBD2. Looked up from germline, CDR1 is GTSNPN and CDR2 is SVGIG (reference sequence). The V segment lost 6 bases and the J segment 10 bases; nucleotides outside the gene matches: 17. The CDR3 spans 15 residues. The CDR3 bases are TGTGCCTGCCACCTGGGGGGACTAGTGAATGGGGAGCAGTTCTTC. It yields the protein CACHLGGLVNGEQFF.

In its sample, this clone was seen a few times. This rearrangement joins TRBV2 to TRBJ2-7, with 10 bases fitting TRBD2. There are 15 residues in the CDR3. Germline CDR1 is SNHLY and CDR2 is FYNNEI. Unmatched junction bases numbered 5, after V lost 3 bases and J lost 3 bases. CDR3 loop: CASSEFLAGDYEQYF. The CDR3 bases are TGTGCCAGCAGTGAGTTCCTAGCGGGAGACTACGAGCAGTACTTC.

The rearrangement links TRBV12-3 or TRBV12-4 to TRBJ2-1; D may be TRBD1 (7 bases). There are 13 residues in the CDR3. Trimming cost V 7 bases and J 3 bases, with 10 bases left between them. Here the CDR3 reads CASTRGDYNEQFF. The DNA of the CDR3 is TGTGCCAGCACCAGGGGGGACTACAATGAGCAGTTCTTC.

This sequence joins TRBV28 and TRBJ2-1, with D maybe TRBD2 (6 bases). This CDR3 spans 15 amino acids. V was clipped by 5 bases and J by 8 bases, with 19 bases between them. Germline lookup yields CDR1 MDHEN and CDR2 SYDVKM. The CDR3 here is CASSAGTGNRDEQFF. The CDR3 DNA is TGTGCCAGCAGTGCCGGGACTGGAAATAGGGATGAGCAGTTCTTC.

J is TRBJ1-2 and V is TRBV7-9; 7 bases fit TRBD1. V trimming: 2 bases; J trimming: 2 bases; junction bases outside the gene matches: 8. The CDR3 runs 16 residues. Germline V lookup: CDR1 SEHNR, CDR2 FQNEAQ (reference sequence). As DNA, the CDR3 is TGTGCCAGCAGCTTACTTCTAGGGGGCCTCAACTATGGCTACACCTTC. Encoded protein: CASSLLLGGLNYGYTF. Variable domain in full (rest from reference TRBV7-9 and TRBJ1-2): DTGVSQNPRHKITKRGQNVTFRCDPISEHNRLYWYRQTLGQGPEFLTYFQNEAQLEKSRLLSDRFSAERPKGSFSTLEIQRTEQGDSAMYLCASSLLLGGLNYGYTFGSGTRLTVV.

The chain is built from TRBV11-2 and TRBJ2-1; no definite D call. In germline, CDR1 is SGHAT, CDR2 FQNNGV. The CDR3 has 13 amino acids. Trimming took 0 bases from V and 6 from J, leaving 6 bases between them. The CDR3 loop reads CASSLDWANEQFF. In DNA form, the CDR3 reads TGTGCCAGCAGCTTAGATTGGGCCAATGAGCAGTTCTTC.